The 17 T cell receptor beta chains below were found in one sample sequenced in a study of cytomegalovirus exposure and HLA in healthy donors. Primers: 60 Vbeta forward and 13 Jbeta reverse. The table came from immunoSEQ multiplex PCR; TCRdb's copy has only in-frame clones and leaves some out. The profile shows approximately 90,000 clones, roughly 69% of them singletons. The sequenced sample was PBMCs. These receptors originate from a woman in her 30s in good health and CMV-seronegative.

This rearrangement joins TRBV19 to TRBJ1-5; the D gene is possibly TRBD1 (5 bases). Trimming cost V 1 base and J 6 bases, with 13 bases left between them. The CDR3 covers 15 residues. The V gene's germline CDR1 is LNHDA and CDR2 SQIVND (reference sequence). CDR3 protein: CASSIGWQGGQPQHF. The CDR3 DNA is TGTGCCAGTAGTATAGGTTGGCAGGGCGGTCAGCCCCAGCATTTT.

The rearrangement joins TRBV5-6 to TRBJ2-7; 12 bases are shared with TRBD1. This CDR3 has 15 amino acids. Germline values: CDR1 SGHDT, CDR2 YYEEEE. The V gene end was trimmed by 0 bases and the J gene end by 5 bases; junction bases not matched to a gene: 3. The CDR3 is CASSLDGTGGHEQYF. The CDR3 nucleotides read TGTGCCAGCAGCTTGGATGGGACAGGGGGCCACGAGCAGTACTTC.

The genes are TRBV5-4 and TRBJ2-5; TRBD1 matches 9 bases. This CDR3 contains 17 residues. V gave up 5 bases and J gave up 0 bases; unmatched junction bases: 11. Germline CDR1 SGHNT, CDR2 YYREEE (reference sequence). The CDR3: CASSRSDRGLYQETQYF. The CDR3 DNA reads TGTGCCAGCAGTCGATCGGACAGGGGTCTCTACCAAGAGACCCAGTACTTC.

This chain joins TRBV7-9 and TRBJ2-1; the D gene is possibly TRBD1 (6 bases). This CDR3 spans 15 amino acids. Germline CDR1 reads SEHNR; CDR2 reads FQNEAQ (reference sequence). V was trimmed by 6 bases and J by 0 bases, leaving 12 bases between them. As DNA, the CDR3 is TGTGCCAGCAGTCCCGACAGGAGCTCCTACAATGAGCAGTTCTTC. Its translation: CASSPDRSSYNEQFF. The whole variable domain, filled in from reference TRBV7-9 and TRBJ2-1, reads DTGVSQNPRHKITKRGQNVTFRCDPISEHNRLYWYRQTLGQGPEFLTYFQNEAQLEKSRLLSDRFSAERPKGSFSTLEIQRTEQGDSAMYLCASSPDRSSYNEQFFGPGTRLTVL.

The V and J genes are TRBV13 and TRBJ2-7; possible D gene TRBD2, 6 bases. The V gene lost 3 bases and the J gene lost 0 bases, with 9 bases spanning the gap. This CDR3 spans 14 amino acids. Germline V gene lookup returns CDR1 PRHDT and CDR2 FYEKMQ (reference sequence). The CDR3 DNA is TGTGCCAGCAGCTTGGGACTTAGCTCCTACGAGCAGTACTTC. Its translation is CASSLGLSSYEQYF.

The chain couples TRBV4-1 to TRBJ2-5; 8 bases agree with TRBD2. The end of the DNA fits TRBJ2-7 better, so the J call may be wrong. The CDR3 is made up of 16 amino acids. In germline, CDR1 is MGHRA, CDR2 YSYEKL. The CDR3 DNA is TGCGCCAGCAGCGACCTGACCGGGACTAGAGCCTACGAGCAGTACTTC. This translates into CASSDLTGTRAYEQYF.

This rearrangement joins TRBV5-8 to TRBJ2-7; TRBD2 matches 8 bases. CDR3 length equals 20 residues. Germline CDR1 and CDR2: SGHTS and YDEGEE. Unmatched junction bases numbered 25, after V lost 4 bases and J lost 4 bases. The CDR3: CASSHRWTGPKAGGFYEQYF. CDR3 coding DNA: TGTGCCAGCAGCCATCGATGGACGGGCCCTAAGGCGGGGGGTTTTTACGAGCAGTACTTC.

The chain recombines TRBV9 with TRBJ2-1; D gene ambiguous. Trimming took off 4 bases at V and 7 bases at J, with 21 bases between the two ends. Germline V gene lookup returns CDR1 SGDLS and CDR2 YYNGEE. The CDR3 extends over 16 amino acids. This CDR3 reads CASSPHLVLGANEQFF. In nucleotides, the CDR3 is TGTGCCAGCAGCCCCCATCTAGTTTTAGGAGCGAATGAGCAGTTCTTC.

The V and J genes are TRBV4-2 and TRBJ2-1; 8 bases match TRBD2. Germline assignment: CDR1 LGHNA and CDR2 YNFKEQ. The CDR3 runs 17 residues. Trimming took 0 bases from V and 0 from J; bases not matched to a gene: 4. The CDR3 DNA sequence: TGTGCCAGCAGCCAAGACGGGAGCGGGAGCTCCTACAATGAGCAGTTCTTC. This codes for CASSQDGSGSSYNEQFF.

The chain couples TRBV5-5 to TRBJ2-1; 8 nucleotides align to TRBD2. V gave up 0 bases and J gave up 4 bases; unmatched junction bases: 6. The CDR3 length is 16 residues. Germline loops: CDR1 SGHKS, CDR2 YYEKEE (reference sequence). The CDR3 DNA reads as TGTGCCAGCAGCTTGGTAGGCGCGGGGGGATACAATGAGCAGTTCTTC. Translating gives CASSLVGAGGYNEQFF.

This chain uses TRBV19 with TRBJ2-3; D might be TRBD2 (5 bases). V gave up 4 bases and J gave up 4 bases, with 9 bases separating them. This CDR3 has 13 amino acids. From germline, CDR1 is LNHDA and CDR2 SQIVND (reference sequence). CDR3 nucleotide sequence: TGTGCCAGTAGTACGAGGGATTCAGATACGCAGTATTTT. Translation gives CASSTRDSDTQYF.

The chain is built from TRBV6-5 and TRBJ1-1, with 10 positions matching TRBD1. Germline lookup yields CDR1 MNHEY and CDR2 SVGAGI. The CDR3 is 14 amino acids. The trim removed 4 bases at V and 6 bases at J, leaving 5 bases unmatched. In DNA, the CDR3 is TGTGCCAGCAGTTCGCGGACAGGGGGAGCTGAAGCTTTCTTT. Its protein is CASSSRTGGAEAFF.

The chain carries TRBV29-1 and TRBJ2-7; 7 nucleotides match TRBD1. The V segment lost 4 bases and the J segment 2 bases; nucleotides outside the gene matches: 11. The CDR3 totals 15 residues. Looked up from germline, CDR1 is SQVTM and CDR2 is ANQGSEA. CDR3 in DNA: TGCAGCGTTGTAAATTACAGGGGTCTCCCCTACGAGCAGTACTTC. Amino acid sequence: CSVVNYRGLPYEQYF.

This clone was recorded once. This chain joins TRBV12-5 and TRBJ1-5; no clear D gene. The CDR3 runs to 14 residues. Looked up from germline, CDR1 is LGHNT and CDR2 is FRNRAP. The germline V and J ends were trimmed by 7 bases and 2 bases, with 12 bases remaining between them. The CDR3 loop reads CASAISQGNQPQHF. DNA for the CDR3: TGTGCTAGTGCCATCTCGCAGGGCAATCAGCCCCAGCATTTT.

The chain recombines TRBV5-8 with TRBJ2-1; no clear D. The germline V gene has CDR1 SGHTS and CDR2 YDEGEE. The CDR3 extends over 19 amino acids. V lost 2 bases and J 7 bases, leaving 28 bases between the germline ends. CDR3 bases: TGTGCCAGCAGCTTTAGCCTTCCCTCTACAAAAACCCCCCGGAATGAGCAGTTCTTC. Its translation is CASSFSLPSTKTPRNEQFF.

The V and J genes are TRBV7-8 and TRBJ2-7; D unresolved. This CDR3 spans 18 amino acids. CDR1 and CDR2 from the germline V gene are SGHVS and FQNEAQ. V gave up 5 bases and J gave up 2 bases, with 25 bases separating them. The DNA for the CDR3 is TGTGCCAGCAGCCAGTTGAGTATCTTGGTCGGCGGTACCTACGAGCAGTACTTC. It yields the protein CASSQLSILVGGTYEQYF.

The chain uses TRBV19 and TRBJ2-5; TRBD2 matches 15 bases. Germline loops: CDR1 LNHDA, CDR2 SQIVND (reference sequence). V was clipped by 4 bases and J by 1 base; unmatched bases: 10. The CDR3 is 19 amino acids. The CDR3 DNA follows: TGTGCCAGTAGTAAGGGACTAGCGGGGGGCCACTCCCCCCAAGAGACCCAGTACTTC. Translating gives CASSKGLAGGHSPQETQYF.